One sample yielded the 27 T cell receptor beta chains listed below, sequenced in a study of T cells in Graves' hyperthyroidism and ophthalmopathy. Amplification of TCR beta CDR3 regions was performed using RNA transcripts as template. First-round RT-PCR of the TCR CDR3 relied on the HTBI primer set. Via MiXCR, TCRdb re-called the multiplex PCR reads, giving one row per CDR3 protein. This table has a few hundred thousand distinct CDR3 sequences, around 14% appearing once. The sequenced sample consisted of blood. These receptors were taken from a woman younger than 45 with Graves' hyperthyroidism.

This clonotype was counted many times. V usage is TRBV28 and J usage is TRBJ2-3; 9 nucleotides agree with TRBD1. The CDR3 consists of 14 residues. CDR1 MDHEN and CDR2 SYDVKM come from the germline V gene. The V segment lost 6 bases and the J segment 4 bases; nucleotides outside the gene matches: 5. This CDR3 reads CASSTGTGPDTQYF. The CDR3 nucleotides are TGTGCCAGCAGCACTGGGACAGGGCCAGATACGCAGTATTTT.

This sequence joins TRBV5-6 and TRBJ2-1; D is unresolved. Germline CDR1 reads SGHDT; CDR2 reads YYEEEE. This CDR3 comprises 13 residues. Trimming pared 0 bases from V and 10 bases from J, leaving 11 bases between. The CDR3 DNA follows: TGTGCCAGCAGCTTGGGTTATGCCATGGAGCAGTTCTTC. The encoded protein is CASSLGYAMEQFF. The whole variable domain, filled in from reference TRBV5-6 and TRBJ2-1, reads DAGVTQSPTHLIKTRGQQVTLRCSPKSGHDTVSWYQQALGQGPQFIFQYYEEEERQRGNFPDRFSGHQFPNYSSELNVNALLLGDSALYLCASSLGYAMEQFFGPGTRLTVL.

This clonotype has just a few counts. In nucleotides, the CDR3 is TGCAGCGTTGGAACTAGCGGGTGGAAAGCCTACGAGCAGTACTTC. It translates to CSVGTSGWKAYEQYF. V is TRBV29-1 and J is TRBJ2-7; 9 bases line up with TRBD2. Germline assignment: CDR1 SQVTM and CDR2 ANQGSEA. V shed 4 bases and J 2 bases; nucleotides not matched to a gene: 9. This CDR3 has 15 residues.

This clonotype was counted many times. The gene calls are TRBV6-5 and TRBJ2-1, with no clear D. Germline V gene sequence: CDR1 MNHEY, CDR2 SVGAGI. Trimming shortened V by 0 bases and J by 5 bases, and 5 bases separated the two germline ends. The CDR3 has 13 amino acids. The CDR3 DNA follows: TGTGCCAGCAGTTACTCGGAAAACAATGAGCAGTTCTTC. It codes for CASSYSENNEQFF.

The chain combines TRBV6-5 with TRBJ2-5, with D unresolved. Germline V CDR1 and CDR2: MNHEY, SVGAGI. V was cut by 4 bases and J by 2 bases, with 11 bases left in between. CDR3 length: 14 residues. The CDR3 region is CASSSFERQETQYF. The DNA for the CDR3 is TGTGCCAGCAGTTCTTTTGAGAGACAAGAGACCCAGTACTTC.

This clonotype has ten or more counts. This chain connects TRBV20-1 to TRBJ2-7; TRBD2 aligns across 15 bases. Germline assignment: CDR1 DFQATT and CDR2 SNEGSKA (reference sequence). After removal of 6 bases from V and 2 bases from J, the junction contained 11 bases not matched to a gene. This CDR3 spans 17 amino acids. The CDR3 reads CSATPGLAGGPTYEQYF. As DNA, the CDR3 is TGCAGTGCGACACCGGGACTAGCGGGAGGACCCACCTACGAGCAGTACTTC.

Comments on this clonotype: No conserved phenylalanine or tryptophan is present at the end of the CDR3, so a read error is the likely explanation. The V gene is TRBV15, the J gene TRBJ1-5; D gene uncertain. CDR3 length: 16 residues. V gave up 0 bases and J gave up 7 bases, with 16 bases separating them. Germline V lookup: CDR1 LNHNV, CDR2 YYDKDF (reference sequence). CDR3 region: CATSRDLGSSQQPQHL. CDR3 DNA: TGTGCCACCAGCAGAGATTTAGGTTCGTCTCAACAGCCCCAGCATCTT.

Regarding this clonotype: A read error may explain this, as a much larger clone is one base away. The CDR3 protein is CAGSPTGGINYGYTF. Written as DNA, the CDR3 is TGTGCCGGCAGTCCAACAGGGGGCATTAACTATGGCTACACCTTC. V usage is TRBV27 and J usage is TRBJ1-2; 9 bases align to TRBD1. Germline V gives CDR1 MNHEY, CDR2 SMNVEV (reference sequence). The CDR3 consists of 15 residues.

This clonotype was recorded many times. V is TRBV20-1 and J is TRBJ2-1; 7 bases agree with TRBD2. This CDR3 has 17 amino acids. The germline V gene has CDR1 DFQATT and CDR2 SNEGSKA (reference sequence). V gave up 0 bases and J gave up 0 bases; unmatched junction bases: 8. CDR3 sequence: CSARDSLRTSSYNEQFF. As DNA, the CDR3 is TGCAGTGCTAGAGATTCGCTCAGGACTAGCTCCTACAATGAGCAGTTCTTC.

V and J are TRBV6-5 and TRBJ2-5; D is unclear. Germline assignment: CDR1 MNHEY and CDR2 SVGAGI. The CDR3 spans 13 residues. V dropped 2 bases and J dropped 5 bases, with 9 bases sitting between them. CDR3 DNA sequence: TGTGCCAGCAGTTACAGTGAAGTGGAGACCCAGTACTTC. Its protein product is CASSYSEVETQYF.

There are many counts of this clonotype. CDR3 residues: CASSLAPARGARGYTF. As DNA, the CDR3 is TGTGCCAGCAGCTTAGCACCAGCCAGGGGAGCGCGGGGCTACACCTTC. This rearrangement joins TRBV7-9 to TRBJ1-2; weak D call: TRBD1 (6 bases). The CDR3 covers 16 residues. Germline values: CDR1 SEHNR, CDR2 FQNEAQ (reference sequence). The germline V and J ends were trimmed by 0 bases and 8 bases, with 19 bases remaining between them.

This clonotype was detected ten times or more. The genes are TRBV14 and TRBJ2-7; a weak D match, TRBD2 (5 bases). This CDR3 has 16 amino acids. Germline V lookup: CDR1 SGHDN, CDR2 FVKESK. The V end was cut by 1 base, the J end by 3 bases, with 16 bases between. CDR3 residues: CASSQGRSSQYYEQYF. Written as DNA, the CDR3 is TGTGCCAGCAGCCAAGGGCGGTCTAGCCAGTACTACGAGCAGTACTTC.

This clonotype was recorded at least ten times. The chain has TRBV7-2 and TRBJ2-1; D call uncertain. The V gene lost 8 bases and the J gene lost 9 bases, with 11 bases spanning the gap. The length of the CDR3 is 11 residues. Germline V lookup: CDR1 SGHTA, CDR2 FQGNSA. DNA of the CDR3: TGTGCCAGCTTCCACCCGGGTGAGCAGTTCTTC. It specifies CASFHPGEQFF. Filled out from reference TRBV7-2 and TRBJ2-1, the complete variable domain reads GAGVSQSPSNKVTEKGKDVELRCDPISGHTALYWYRQSLGQGLEFLIYFQGNSAPDKSGLPSDRFSAERTGGSVSTLTIQRTQQEDSAVYLCASFHPGEQFFGPGTRLTVL.

This clonotype was seen many times. This chain links TRBV7-9 with TRBJ2-1, with D maybe TRBD1 (5 bases). The CDR3 is 15 amino acids. V was trimmed by 5 bases and J by 7 bases, leaving 18 bases between them. Germline lookup yields CDR1 SEHNR and CDR2 FQNEAQ (reference sequence). The CDR3 spells CASSLLQGPGNEQFF. Written as DNA, the CDR3 is TGTGCCAGCAGCCTCCTCCAGGGTCCTGGTAATGAGCAGTTCTTC.

Note on this clonotype: A read error may be the cause here, since a much bigger clone is one base away. The gene calls are TRBV5-1 and TRBJ2-5, with 9 bases matching TRBD1. The CDR3 has 15 amino acids. V shed 4 bases, J shed 9 bases, and the junction held 13 bases outside the gene matches. CDR1 SGHRS and CDR2 YFSETQ come from the germline V gene. The CDR3 coding sequence is TGCGCCAGCAGCCAGAACAGGGGGCCAGGGGAGGCCCAGTACTTC. This encodes CASSQNRGPGEAQYF.

There are many counts of this clonotype. The V and J genes are TRBV12-3 or TRBV12-4 and TRBJ2-1, with 13 bases matching TRBD2. V shed 4 bases and J 5 bases; nucleotides not matched to a gene: 2. The CDR3 is made up of 15 amino acids. In DNA form, the CDR3 reads TGTGCCAGCAGTTCCGGGACTAGCGGGAACAATGAGCAGTTCTTC. Translating gives CASSSGTSGNNEQFF.

This sequence joins TRBV28 and TRBJ1-4; D call uncertain. Trimming left V 10 bases short and J 0 bases short, with 9 bases between. The germline V gene has CDR1 MDHEN and CDR2 SYDVKM. This CDR3 has 13 amino acids. CDR3 sequence reads: CATHRATNEKLFF. The CDR3 DNA reads TGTGCCACCCACCGTGCAACTAATGAAAAACTGTTTTTT. Using reference TRBV28 and TRBJ1-4 for the parts outside the CDR3, the full variable domain is DVKVTQSSRYLVKRTGEKVFLECVQDMDHENMFWYRQDPGLGLRLIYFSYDVKMKEKGDIPEGYSVSREKKERFSLILESASTNQTSMYLCATHRATNEKLFFGSGTQLSVL.

V and J are TRBV7-2 and TRBJ2-7, with 7 bases matching TRBD2. CDR1 and CDR2 (germline): SGHTA, FQGNSA. V shed 1 base, J shed 5 bases, and the junction held 5 bases outside the gene matches. This CDR3 is built from 14 residues. CDR3 in DNA: TGTGCCAGCAGCTTAGGCGGGAGTGGGCACGAGCAGTACTTC. This codes for CASSLGGSGHEQYF.

This clonotype was seen at least ten times. The rearrangement uses TRBV20-1 and TRBJ2-5; D is undetermined. Germline values: CDR1 DFQATT, CDR2 SNEGSKA (reference sequence). The CDR3 is 11 residues long. The V gene lost 6 bases and the J gene lost 2 bases, with 7 bases spanning the gap. CDR3 coding DNA: TGCAGTGCCCCATTACAAGAGACCCAGTACTTC. Its translation is CSAPLQETQYF.

The sample holds many counts of this clonotype. The chain combines TRBV11-2 with TRBJ2-1; 9 bases are shared with TRBD2. This CDR3 comprises 17 residues. Germline CDR1 is SGHAT and CDR2 is FQNNGV. The V segment lost 1 base and the J segment 4 bases; nucleotides outside the gene matches: 8. DNA for the CDR3: TGTGCCAGCAGCTTAGGAAGACTAGCGGAAATATACAATGAGCAGTTCTTC. Its protein product is CASSLGRLAEIYNEQFF.

This clonotype has more than one count but fewer than ten. V usage is TRBV5-1 and J usage is TRBJ2-3; D is uncertain. V shed 0 bases and J shed 2 bases, with 13 bases lying between them. From germline, CDR1 is SGHRS and CDR2 YFSETQ. The CDR3 spans 16 residues. CDR3 region: CASSLAQTSDTDTQYF. CDR3 bases: TGCGCCAGCAGCTTGGCCCAGACATCTGACACAGATACGCAGTATTTT. Drawing the rest from reference TRBV5-1 and TRBJ2-3, the complete variable domain is KAGVTQTPRYLIKTRGQQVTLSCSPISGHRSVSWYQQTPGQGLQFLFEYFSETQRNKGNFPGRFSGRQFSNSRSEMNVSTLELGDSALYLCASSLAQTSDTDTQYFGPGTRLTVL.

At least ten counts were recorded for this clonotype. V and J are TRBV5-1 and TRBJ2-1, with TRBD1 identical over 9 bases. Germline-derived CDR1 and CDR2 are SGHRS and YFSETQ. The CDR3 sequence is 15 residues long. V trimming: 0 bases; J trimming: 4 bases; junction bases outside the gene matches: 2. CDR3 sequence (DNA): TGCGCCAGCAGCTTGGGGGGGACAGGGTACAATGAGCAGTTCTTC. It yields the protein CASSLGGTGYNEQFF.

This clonotype was detected only a few times. The germline gene is not matched at one end of the junction; a read error may be the cause. The J gene is TRBJ2-1, the V gene TRBV4-3, with 7 nucleotides matching TRBD2. The germline gives CDR1 LGHNA, CDR2 YSLEER. This CDR3 is built from 15 residues. The CDR3 bases are TGCGCCAGCGGCCAAGACGTAGCGGGTTACAATGAGCAGTTCTTC. Its protein product is CASGQDVAGYNEQFF.

This clonotype appeared many times. The chain is built from TRBV6-1 and TRBJ2-5; D not certain. The germline V gene has CDR1 MNHNS and CDR2 SASEGT. This CDR3 has 13 amino acids. Trimming left V 6 bases short and J 2 bases short, with 10 bases between. CDR3 amino acids: CASRFSEQETQYF. The CDR3 DNA reads TGTGCCAGCAGGTTCAGCGAACAAGAGACCCAGTACTTC.

This clonotype was seen only a few times. The rearrangement uses TRBV7-9 and TRBJ2-3; TRBD2 agrees at 9 bases. This CDR3 is built from 17 residues. CDR1 is SEHNR and CDR2 is FQNEAQ in the germline V gene (reference sequence). The J segment lost 2 bases and the V segment lost 5 bases, leaving 11 bases of the junction unmatched. The CDR3 region is CASSPIPRTSVTDTQYF. The CDR3 region has the DNA TGTGCCAGCAGCCCGATCCCTAGGACTAGCGTCACAGATACGCAGTATTTT.

J is TRBJ2-4 and V is TRBV20-1; D tentatively fits TRBD1 or TRBD2 (7 bases each). The CDR3 is 16 residues long. Trimming removed 3 bases at V and 4 bases at J, with 19 bases between. Germline V lookup: CDR1 DFQATT, CDR2 SNEGSKA (reference sequence). CDR3 bases: TGCAGTGCTAGTCCCCCCGGGGGGACAGCTAAAAACATTCAGTACTTC. It is translated as CSASPPGGTAKNIQYF.

At least ten counts were recorded for this clonotype. V gene TRBV28 combines with J gene TRBJ2-7, with D perhaps TRBD1 (6 bases). Germline loops: CDR1 MDHEN, CDR2 SYDVKM. Trimming cost V 4 bases and J 0 bases, with 19 bases left between them. The CDR3 runs to 17 residues. CDR3 coding DNA: TGTGCCAGCAGTTACTCTCCCGGGACATACAGCTCCTACGAGCAGTACTTC. Amino acid sequence: CASSYSPGTYSSYEQYF.